One and the same sample provided the 8 T cell receptor beta chains below, sequenced in a study of T cell responses to AZD1222 COVID-19 vaccine. Assay: immunoSEQ multiplex PCR; the TCRdb copy retains only in-frame clones and omits some. This table holds about 110,000 clones, 75% to 90% found once. The input for sequencing was peripheral blood, taken on day 0 of AZD1222 vaccination. All receptors derive from an adult in good health.

In its sample, this clone was seen once. The chain links TRBV4-1 to TRBJ2-1; 15 bases are a match to TRBD2. Unmatched junction bases numbered 6, after V lost 0 bases and J lost 9 bases. The CDR3 runs to 17 residues. CDR1 is MGHRA and CDR2 is YSYEKL in the germline V gene. This CDR3 is CASSQDWTSGGAGEQFF. For the CDR3, the DNA is TGCGCCAGCAGCCAAGATTGGACTAGCGGGGGGGCAGGTGAGCAGTTCTTC.

This chain joins TRBV10-3 and TRBJ1-3; D gene ambiguous. V was clipped by 0 bases and J by 0 bases, with 12 bases between them. CDR3 size: 17 residues. CDR1 is ENHRY, CDR2 SYGVKD, per germline. CDR3 region: CAISESVGRGSGNTIYF. The CDR3 DNA reads TGTGCCATCAGTGAGTCGGTGGGCCGGGGCTCTGGAAACACCATATATTTT.

This clone was counted a few times. The chain couples TRBV6-5 to TRBJ2-1; D may be TRBD2 (5 bases). Germline CDR1 and CDR2: MNHEY and SVGAGI. The CDR3 spans 15 residues. V was shortened by 6 bases and J by 4 bases, with 16 bases between the two germline ends. The CDR3 sequence is CASRKGGPSYNEQFF. In nucleotides, the CDR3 is TGTGCCAGCAGAAAGGGCGGGCCTTCGTACAATGAGCAGTTCTTC.

This rearrangement joins TRBV27 to TRBJ2-7; 9 positions agree with TRBD1. The CDR3 has 19 amino acids. The ends lost 0 bases at V and 2 bases at J; junction bases unmatched: 14. Germline V gives CDR1 MNHEY, CDR2 SMNVEV (reference sequence). This CDR3 reads CASSLSPGQGRIWTYEQYF. CDR3 coding DNA: TGTGCCAGCAGTTTATCCCCGGGACAGGGTAGGATTTGGACCTACGAGCAGTACTTC.

This clone was seen a single time. The rearrangement joins TRBV18 to TRBJ2-5; 7 bases align to TRBD1. The ends lost 1 base at V and 2 bases at J; junction bases unmatched: 7. The germline CDR1 and CDR2 sequences are KGHSH and LQKENI. The length of the CDR3 is 16 residues. The CDR3 is CASSPRLGDRQETQYF. In nucleotides, the CDR3 is TGTGCCAGCTCACCACGGTTAGGGGACAGACAAGAGACCCAGTACTTC.

This rearrangement joins TRBV7-2 to TRBJ2-7; D possibly corresponds to TRBD1 (6 bases). Trimming removed 2 bases at V and 3 bases at J, with 11 bases between. Germline loops: CDR1 SGHTA, CDR2 FQGNSA. The CDR3 has 14 residues. The CDR3 nucleotides are TGTGCCAGCAGCTTACCAGGGGTCGACTACGAGCAGTACTTC. This gives the protein CASSLPGVDYEQYF.

The rearrangement links TRBV4-2 to TRBJ2-7; the D gene is possibly TRBD2 (6 bases). Germline loops: CDR1 LGHNA, CDR2 YNFKEQ. CDR3 size: 18 residues. The V end was cut by 1 base, the J end by 5 bases, with 24 bases between. The CDR3 region has the DNA TGTGCCAGCAGCCAAGGTAGTTCTTCGGAGGGTCGTATGGACGAGCAGTACTTC. It translates to CASSQGSSSEGRMDEQYF.

This clone was seen once. This sequence joins TRBV3-1 (or the pseudogene TRBV3-2) and TRBJ1-6; D unclear. This CDR3 has 13 residues. Germline CDR1 reads LGHDT; CDR2 reads YNNKEL (reference sequence). V lost 4 bases, J lost 12 bases, and 13 bases lay in between. The CDR3 loop is CASSREVGLPLHF. In nucleotides, the CDR3 is TGTGCCAGCAGCCGTGAGGTTGGGTTACCCCTCCACTTT.